One and the same sample provided the 5 T cell receptor beta chains below, sequenced in a study of blood T cells in healthy people across ages. For the second PCR, which ran for about 6 to 11 cycles, a sample-barcoded 5' primer and a J-beta primer mix were used. TCRdb re-analysed the 5' RACE reads in MiXCR, keeping a single row per CDR3 protein. Found here are over 1,500,000 distinct CDR3 sequences, 49% of them singletons; the top ten hold 2.1%. The sequenced sample was blood. The receptor set was obtained from a middle-aged woman in good health.

This chain connects TRBV15 to TRBJ2-5, with D unclear. The DNA matches TRBJ2-7 better at its end, which makes the J call doubtful. Germline values: CDR1 LNHNV, CDR2 YYDKDF (reference sequence). The CDR3 spans 12 residues. CDR3 DNA: TGTGCCACCAGCAGAGAAGCGTACGAGCAGTACTTC. Translating it yields CATSREAYEQYF.

The chain joins TRBV29-1 to TRBJ2-1, with D possibly TRBD1 on 6 matching bases. Trimming stripped 5 bases from V and 10 bases from J, with 18 bases between. In germline, CDR1 is SQVTM, CDR2 ANQGSEA. This CDR3 comprises 13 residues. CDR3 sequence: CSVTGLGTREQFF. For the CDR3, the DNA is TGCAGCGTTACAGGCCTAGGGACACGGGAGCAGTTCTTC.

This clonotype showed up just a few times. The chain uses TRBV5-1 and TRBJ1-2; no definite D call. V was trimmed by 2 bases and J by 4 bases, leaving 9 bases between them. The germline V gene encodes CDR1 SGHRS and CDR2 YFSETQ. CDR3 size: 13 residues. DNA for the CDR3: TGCGCCAGCAGCTTCCAGGACGGCTATGGCTACACCTTC. It specifies CASSFQDGYGYTF.

V and J are TRBV27 and TRBJ1-2, with 9 nucleotides matching TRBD1. Trimming took 5 bases from V and 4 from J; bases not matched to a gene: 5. This CDR3 region has 14 residues. Germline V gene data show CDR1 as MNHEY and CDR2 as SMNVEV (reference sequence). In DNA form, the CDR3 reads TGTGCCAGCAGTGGGACAGGGTTGGGCTATGGCTACACCTTC. Its protein product is CASSGTGLGYGYTF.

This clonotype was counted only a few times. The DNA of the CDR3 is TGCGCCAGCAGCCAAAGTATAATCCAGGACAGCGGGTTTTTGTTCCACAATCAGCCCCAGCATTTT. Amino acid sequence: CASSQSIIQDSGFLFHNQPQHF. The chain joins TRBV4-1 to TRBJ1-5, with D possibly being TRBD1 (6 bases). This CDR3 has 22 residues. Germline V lookup: CDR1 MGHRA, CDR2 YSYEKL. The V end was cut by 2 bases, the J end by 3 bases, with 32 bases between.